A selection of T cell receptor beta chains follows, all from one sample in a study of T cells after yellow fever vaccination. TCRdb reprocessed the 5' RACE reads via MiXCR and lists one record per CDR3 protein. The table records about 350,000 distinct CDR3 sequences, roughly 8.6% of them present only once. The input for sequencing was PBMCs, taken roughly seven weeks after the first yellow fever vaccination. Receptors originate from a man younger than 35 who received the YFV17D yellow fever vaccine. CDR3s include the opening cysteine and the closing phenylalanine or tryptophan. A D gene is named only where the DNA matches it firmly. The size of a clone is reported for some rows only, either as once, few or many, or as a class for expanded clones.

few	-	TRBJ1-1	TRBV11-2	TGTGCCAGCAGCTTAACACGGTCTGGTGAAGCTTTCTTT	CASSLTRSGEAFF
few	-	TRBJ2-1	TRBV7-9	TGTGCCAGCAGCTTCCAGGGCAGGGTTGACAGGAACAATGAGCAGTTCTTC	CASSFQGRVDRNNEQFF
many	-	TRBJ1-5	TRBV9	TGTGCCAGCGCCCCGTTCGGGGGCGCGGATCAGCCCCAGCATTTT	CASAPFGGADQPQHF
few	TRBD1	TRBJ1-5	TRBV28	TGTGCCAGCAGTTTACCCGGGACAGGGGTAAGGAGCAATCAGCCCCAGCATTTT	CASSLPGTGVRSNQPQHF
-	TRBD2	TRBJ2-1	TRBV3-1	TGTGCCAGCAGCCCGCGGCGGGGGAGCTGGGATGAGCAGTTCTTC	CASSPRRGSWDEQFF
many	-	TRBJ2-7	TRBV6-2/TRBV6-3	TGTGCCAGCACCGGGGGATCCTACGAGCAGTACTTC	CASTGGSYEQYF
-	-	TRBJ1-1	TRBV13	TGTGCCAGCAGCTCCTCACAGGGTGGGAACACTGAAGCTTTCTTT	CASSSSQGGNTEAFF
few	-	TRBJ2-1	TRBV29-1	TGCAGCGTTGGGTGGTACCGGGATGGGGGTGAGCAGTTCTTC	CSVGWYRDGGEQFF
many	-	TRBJ2-2	TRBV6-1	TGTGCCAGCAGCCGTTCGAACACCGGGGAGCTGTTTTTT	CASSRSNTGELFF
-	TRBD2	TRBJ2-7	TRBV4-2	TGTGCCAGCAGTCAGGGACTAGCGGTAGGGGGGTACGAGCAGTACTTC	CASSQGLAVGGYEQYF
-	TRBD2	TRBJ2-1	TRBV12-3/TRBV12-4	TGTGCCACCACCCAGCGGGCGGGGGGTAGTGAGCAGTTCTTC	CATTQRAGGSEQFF
many	TRBD1	TRBJ1-2	TRBV18	TGTGCCAGCTCGCAAGACAGGGACTATGGCTACACCTTC	CASSQDRDYGYTF
-	TRBD2	TRBJ2-7	TRBV18	TGTGCCAGCTCGGATCCGGGGGGACCCTACGAGCAGTACTTC	CASSDPGGPYEQYF
-	-	TRBJ1-6	TRBV4-1	TGCGCCAGCAGCCAAAAATCCGGAATGTGGGCACCCCTCCACTTT	CASSQKSGMWAPLHF
few	-	TRBJ2-1	TRBV20-1	TGCAGTGCTAGAGGCTGGGGGCCCGCTTCTCGTGAGCAGTTCTTC	CSARGWGPASREQFF
-	-	TRBJ1-1	TRBV20-1	TGCAGTGCTAGAGTTCAACAGCAGACTGAAGCTTTCTTT	CSARVQQQTEAFF
-	TRBD1	TRBJ1-4	TRBV7-9	TGTGCCAGCAGCCGACAGGGGGGAGCTGAAAAACTGTTTTTT	CASSRQGGAEKLFF
few	-	TRBJ2-1	TRBV20-1	TGCAGTGCTAGCAGGGGGGCAGATGAACTTCGGCAGTTCTTC	CSASRGADELRQFF